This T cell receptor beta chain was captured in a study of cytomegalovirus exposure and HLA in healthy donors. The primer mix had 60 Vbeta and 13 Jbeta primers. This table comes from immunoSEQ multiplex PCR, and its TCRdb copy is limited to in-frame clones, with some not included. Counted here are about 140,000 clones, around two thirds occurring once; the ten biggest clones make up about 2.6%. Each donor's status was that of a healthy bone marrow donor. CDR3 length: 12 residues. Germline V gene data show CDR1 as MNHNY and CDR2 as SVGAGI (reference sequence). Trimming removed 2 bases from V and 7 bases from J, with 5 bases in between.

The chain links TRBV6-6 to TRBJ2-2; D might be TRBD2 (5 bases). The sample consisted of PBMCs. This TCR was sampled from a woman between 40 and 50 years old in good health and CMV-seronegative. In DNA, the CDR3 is TGTGCCAGCAGTTACACTAGCGGGGAGCTGTTTTTT. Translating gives CASSYTSGELFF.